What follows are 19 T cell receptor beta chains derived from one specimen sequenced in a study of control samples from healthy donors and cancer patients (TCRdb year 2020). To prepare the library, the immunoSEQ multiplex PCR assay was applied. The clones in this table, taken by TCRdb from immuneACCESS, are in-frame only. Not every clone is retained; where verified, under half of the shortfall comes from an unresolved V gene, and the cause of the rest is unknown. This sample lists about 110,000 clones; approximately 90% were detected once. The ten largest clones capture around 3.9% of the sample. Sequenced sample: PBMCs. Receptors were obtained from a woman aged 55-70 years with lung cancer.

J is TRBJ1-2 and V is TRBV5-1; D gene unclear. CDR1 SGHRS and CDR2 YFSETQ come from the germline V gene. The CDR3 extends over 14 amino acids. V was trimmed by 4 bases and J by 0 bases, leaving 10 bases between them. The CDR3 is CASSPGGTNYGYTF. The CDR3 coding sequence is TGCGCCAGCAGCCCCGGCGGGACTAACTATGGCTACACCTTC.

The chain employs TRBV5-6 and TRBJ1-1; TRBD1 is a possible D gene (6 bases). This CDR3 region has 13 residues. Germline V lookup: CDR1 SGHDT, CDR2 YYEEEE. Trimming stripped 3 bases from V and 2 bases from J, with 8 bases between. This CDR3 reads CASSYRANTEAFF. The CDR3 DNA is TGTGCCAGCAGCTACAGGGCCAACACTGAAGCTTTCTTT.

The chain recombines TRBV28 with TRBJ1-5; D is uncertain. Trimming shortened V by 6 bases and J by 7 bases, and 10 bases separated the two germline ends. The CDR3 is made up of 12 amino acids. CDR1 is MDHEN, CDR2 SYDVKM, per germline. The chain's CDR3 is CASSSQGQPQHF. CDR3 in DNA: TGTGCCAGCAGCTCGCAAGGGCAGCCCCAGCATTTT. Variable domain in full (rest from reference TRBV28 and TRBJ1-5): DVKVTQSSRYLVKRTGEKVFLECVQDMDHENMFWYRQDPGLGLRLIYFSYDVKMKEKGDIPEGYSVSREKKERFSLILESASTNQTSMYLCASSSQGQPQHFGDGTRLSIL.

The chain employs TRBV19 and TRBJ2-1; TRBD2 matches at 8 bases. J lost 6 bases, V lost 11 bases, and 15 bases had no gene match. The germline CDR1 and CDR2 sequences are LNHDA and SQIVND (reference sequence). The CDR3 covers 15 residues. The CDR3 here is CAAGAGGGYGNEQFF. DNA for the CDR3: TGTGCCGCCGGGGCCGGCGGGGGGTACGGCAATGAGCAGTTCTTC.

The CDR3 coding sequence is TGTGCCAGCAGCCGAGATACCAGTATACAGGGATCAAGCAATCAGCCCCAGCATTTT. Translated, it gives CASSRDTSIQGSSNQPQHF. The chain joins TRBV6-2 or TRBV6-3 to TRBJ1-5, with TRBD1 as a possible D gene (6 bases). The CDR3 is 19 amino acids. CDR1 is MNHEY, CDR2 SVGEGT, per germline. Trimming cost V 6 bases and J 1 base, with 25 bases left between them.

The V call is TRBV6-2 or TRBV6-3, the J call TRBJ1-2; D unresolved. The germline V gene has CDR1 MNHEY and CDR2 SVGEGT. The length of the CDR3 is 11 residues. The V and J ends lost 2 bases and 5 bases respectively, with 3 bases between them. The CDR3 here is CASSYRYGYTF. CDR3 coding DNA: TGTGCCAGCAGTTACCGGTATGGCTACACCTTC.

CDR3 bases: TGTGCCAGCAGTTCCACGGACACCGGGGAGCTGTTTTTT. Translated: CASSSTDTGELFF. The chain carries TRBV6-2 or TRBV6-3 and TRBJ2-2; D is ambiguous. Germline V lookup: CDR1 MNHEY, CDR2 SVGEGT. V dropped 4 bases and J dropped 3 bases, with 6 bases sitting between them. The CDR3 covers 13 residues.

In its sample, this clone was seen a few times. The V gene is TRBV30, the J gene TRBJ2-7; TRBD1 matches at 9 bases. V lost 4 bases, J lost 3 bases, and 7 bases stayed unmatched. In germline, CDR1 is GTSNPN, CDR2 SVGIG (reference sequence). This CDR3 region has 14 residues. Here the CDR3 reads CAWMLKTGGYEQYF. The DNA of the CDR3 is TGTGCCTGGATGCTTAAGACAGGGGGCTACGAGCAGTACTTC.

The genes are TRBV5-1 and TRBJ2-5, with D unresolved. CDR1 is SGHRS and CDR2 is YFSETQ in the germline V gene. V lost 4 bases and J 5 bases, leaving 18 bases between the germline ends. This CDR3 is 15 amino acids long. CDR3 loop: CASSPDGRVLETQYF. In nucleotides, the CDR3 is TGCGCCAGCAGCCCCGACGGTAGAGTTCTGGAGACCCAGTACTTC.

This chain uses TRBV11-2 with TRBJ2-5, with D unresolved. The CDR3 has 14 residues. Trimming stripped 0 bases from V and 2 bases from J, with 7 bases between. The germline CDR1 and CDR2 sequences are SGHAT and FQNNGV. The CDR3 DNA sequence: TGTGCCAGCAGCTTAGAACGGATACAAGAGACCCAGTACTTC. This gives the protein CASSLERIQETQYF.

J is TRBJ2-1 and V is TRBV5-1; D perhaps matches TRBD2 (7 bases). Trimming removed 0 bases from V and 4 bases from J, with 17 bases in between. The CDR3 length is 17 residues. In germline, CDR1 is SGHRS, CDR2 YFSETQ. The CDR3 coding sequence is TGCGCCAGCAGCTTGGATGGTTCGGGGGGCAGGTACAATGAGCAGTTCTTC. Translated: CASSLDGSGGRYNEQFF.

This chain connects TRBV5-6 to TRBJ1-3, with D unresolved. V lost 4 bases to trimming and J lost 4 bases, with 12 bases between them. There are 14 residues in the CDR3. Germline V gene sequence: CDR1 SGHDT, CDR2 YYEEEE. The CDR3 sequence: CASSERRAGNTIYF. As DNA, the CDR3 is TGTGCCAGCAGCGAGAGAAGGGCCGGAAACACCATATATTTT. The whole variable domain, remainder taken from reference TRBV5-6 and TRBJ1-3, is DAGVTQSPTHLIKTRGQQVTLRCSPKSGHDTVSWYQQALGQGPQFIFQYYEEEERQRGNFPDRFSGHQFPNYSSELNVNALLLGDSALYLCASSERRAGNTIYFGEGSWLTVV.

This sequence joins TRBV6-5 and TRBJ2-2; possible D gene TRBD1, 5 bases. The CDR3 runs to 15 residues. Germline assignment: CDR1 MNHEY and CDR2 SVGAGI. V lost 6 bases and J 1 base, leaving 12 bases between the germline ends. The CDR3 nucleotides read TGTGCCAGCAGCTGGTCGACAGAGAACACCGGGGAGCTGTTTTTT. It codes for CASSWSTENTGELFF.

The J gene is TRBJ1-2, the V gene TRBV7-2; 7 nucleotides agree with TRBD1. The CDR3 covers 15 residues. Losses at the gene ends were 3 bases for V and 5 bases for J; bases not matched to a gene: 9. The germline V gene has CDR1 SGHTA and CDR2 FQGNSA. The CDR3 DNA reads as TGTGCCAGCAGCTTTGCCCTTGACAGGGAATATGGCTACACCTTC. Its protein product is CASSFALDREYGYTF.

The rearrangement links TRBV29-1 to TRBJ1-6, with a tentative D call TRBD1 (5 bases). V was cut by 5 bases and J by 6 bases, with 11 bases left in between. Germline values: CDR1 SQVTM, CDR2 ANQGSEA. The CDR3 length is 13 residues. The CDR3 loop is CSVRDFANSPLHF. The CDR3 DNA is TGCAGCGTTCGGGACTTCGCTAATTCACCCCTCCACTTT.

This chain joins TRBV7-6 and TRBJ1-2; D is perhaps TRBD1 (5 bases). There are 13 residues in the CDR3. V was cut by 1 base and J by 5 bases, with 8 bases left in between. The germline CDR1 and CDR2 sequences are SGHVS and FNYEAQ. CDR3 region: CASSLGGTYGYTF. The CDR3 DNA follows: TGTGCCAGCAGCTTAGGGGGGACGTATGGCTACACCTTC.

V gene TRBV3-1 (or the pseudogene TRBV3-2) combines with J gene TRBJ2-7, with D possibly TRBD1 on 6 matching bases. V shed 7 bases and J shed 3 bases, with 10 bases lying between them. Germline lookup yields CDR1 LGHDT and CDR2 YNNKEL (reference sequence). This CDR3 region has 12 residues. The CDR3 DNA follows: TGTGCCAGCAACACAGGGTACTACGAGCAGTACTTC. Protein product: CASNTGYYEQYF.

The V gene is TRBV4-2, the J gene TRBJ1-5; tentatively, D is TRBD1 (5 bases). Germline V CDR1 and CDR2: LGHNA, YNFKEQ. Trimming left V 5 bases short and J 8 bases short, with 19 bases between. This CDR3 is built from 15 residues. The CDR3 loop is CASSGGVGLKEPQHF. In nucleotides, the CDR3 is TGTGCCAGCAGCGGCGGAGTGGGGCTTAAGGAGCCCCAGCATTTT.

CDR3 coding DNA: TGTGCCAGCAGAACCACCACAGATACGCAGTATTTT. Translated: CASRTTTDTQYF. This chain connects TRBV2 to TRBJ2-3, with unresolved D. V lost 6 bases and J 2 bases, leaving 6 bases between the germline ends. The CDR3 is made up of 12 amino acids. Germline V gene data show CDR1 as SNHLY and CDR2 as FYNNEI.